This T cell receptor (beta chain) was profiled in a study of shared clonotypes between healthy human individuals (dated by TCRdb to the early 2020s). Study-level background: A couple of women and a few men aged 18 to 49 years were included in the cohort. For each donor, CD4 naive and CD4 memory were each given three plates, CD8 naive was given two plates, and CD8 memory was given one plate. The study deeply sequenced blood TCR repertoires of about five healthy adults to estimate repertoire size and the extent of clonotype sharing between individuals. To increase sequencing depth and limit assay-specific biases, TCR repertoire library preparation and sequencing were carried out by different laboratories using diverse techniques. Leukapheresis yielded between about 0.94 and 9.5 billion PBMCs per donor. The full study reports these points: Clonotypes shared by all four sorted-subset donors showed higher generation probabilities than non-shared clonotypes. Because the study included only a small number of donors, the genetic and exposure-history diversity represented was limited. When several donors were compared, the shared fraction of clonotypes was about 5% for naive CD4, about 4% for naive CD8, 2.3% for memory CD4, and around 0.37% for memory CD8. Pairwise subsampling indicated that sequencing depth was expected to affect the degree of clonotype sharing among donors. Rarefaction of sorted-subset datasets indicated incomplete sequencing despite the large sequencing depth. Larger estimated clonotype richness was generally found for naive subsets than for memory subsets. Sampling was limited to blood, and TCR repertoires in tissue likely differ from TCR repertoires in blood.

Healthy HIV-negative adults with no recently reported acute infections or vaccinations were included as donors. All donors were Caucasian adults living in Nashville, Tennessee, USA. CD4+ T cells were enriched through magnetic negative selection, after which naive cells were positively selected on CD45RA and the remaining negative fraction served as the memory subset. Blood was obtained by leukapheresis, after which PBMCs were separated by Ficoll-Histopaque density gradient centrifugation and cryopreserved in liquid nitrogen vapor phase. Purity and quantity of every magnetically sorted T cell population were checked by analytical flow cytometry. From each sorted fraction, genomic DNA was isolated and quantified by UV absorbance on a Nanodrop 2000c. The CDR3 runs 13 amino acids, cysteine and phenylalanine included. The entry retains the CDR3 DNA only, 39 bases that are in frame from base 1. The trim is 6 bases for V and 4 bases for J, with a gap of 12 bases between the germline ends. The germline V gene gives CDR1 as KGHSH and CDR2 as LQKENI.

This clone was observed a few times. Its antigen is unknown. Base-call qualities are not available, and no considerably larger clone is one nucleotide away. TCR CDR3 regions were amplified from genomic DNA by multiplex PCR using the deep immunoSEQ assay. Extracted genomic DNA from each cell subset was spread evenly across all wells of several immunoSEQ 96-well plates, with each plate serving as a replicate. For sorted subsets, 200 to 250 ng of genomic DNA, equivalent to 30,000 or so T cell genomes, went into each replicate PCR. Purified libraries were measured with a Qubit 3.0 fluorometer, size-checked on a Bioanalyzer 2100, and measured again with the KAPA Library Quantification kit. Every immunoSEQ 96-well plate was sequenced on a dedicated single-read 150-cycle Illumina NextSeq 550 flow cell. In the paper's pipeline: The immunoSEQ output contained only junctional sequences without quality scores, so filtering could not match that applied to full-length reads. Sequences were annotated with PyIR, a Python wrapper for IgBLAST v1.9, using IMGT germline references to assign V/J genes and CDR3. Any read was removed if the V/J assignment was weak (E-value above 1e-6), the CDR3 was missing, or the read contained stop codons, out-of-frame junctions, or ambiguous translated residues. V3J clonotypes were defined as sequences sharing the same inferred V gene, J gene, and CDR3 amino acid sequence. Percentage overlap between repertoires was calculated by dividing the number of shared unique clonotypes by the size of the smaller repertoire. Richness of each repertoire was evaluated using RTK rarefaction, the Chao1 estimator, and Recon v2.1 estimates of unobserved clonotypes. Generation probabilities were computed with OLGA for all TCRbeta clonotypes obtained by the gDNA method from a few donors. Sourced from immuneACCESS, this table was stored by TCRdb with only in-frame sequences that have V and J called. A share of the clones is absent; for the studies checked, an unresolved V gene accounts for under half, and the remainder has no known explanation. The V and J calls and the clone size are those of that table, but D and trimming were determined from the DNA. The sample table shows some 1 million clones, and about 76% are seen once. Jointly, the top ten make up approximately 1.5% of the sample.

What was sequenced was memory CD4+ T cells sorted from blood. What this sample's cell subset or site label stands for: CD45RA-negative fraction. This TCR was sampled from a young man in good health. This sequence uses TRBV18 and TRBJ2-5, with the D gene call left open. DNA sequence: TGTGCCAGCTCGAGGTGGGAAACAGAGACCCAGTACTTC. The encoded protein is CASSRWETETQYF.